A selection of T cell receptor beta chains follows, all from one sample in a study of OX40 agonist ivuxolimab in advanced cancers. Sequencing used immunoSEQ multiplex PCR; TCRdb keeps in-frame clones, though not all of them. The sample contains about 70,000 clones, just over 85% of which appear only once. The sample in question was CD4+ or CD8+ T cells sorted from blood, obtained in a trial of the OX40 agonist ivuxolimab. These receptors all come from an adult with an advanced solid tumor such as melanoma, head and neck, liver or kidney cancer. The CDR3 runs from the conserved cysteine through the conserved F or W. D genes are given only for firm matches. The size entry is marked missing in some rows and otherwise reads once, few, many or a size class.

d_call: NA; j_call: TRBJ2-5; clone_size: NA; v_call: TRBV28; cdr3_nt: TGTGCCAGCAGTTTGAGAGGGCGAGAGACCCAGTACTTC; cdr3_aa: CASSLRGRETQYF
d_call: NA; j_call: TRBJ2-2; clone_size: once; v_call: TRBV5-5; cdr3_nt: TGTGCCAGCAGCTTATTCAGTATTACGAACACCGGGGAGCTGTTTTTT; cdr3_aa: CASSLFSITNTGELFF
d_call: NA; j_call: TRBJ2-7; clone_size: NA; v_call: TRBV19; cdr3_nt: TGTGCCAGTAAGCTCGGTGGGGGCGTTTCCTACGAGCAGTACTTC; cdr3_aa: CASKLGGGVSYEQYF
d_call: NA; j_call: TRBJ1-4; clone_size: NA; v_call: TRBV5-6; cdr3_nt: TGTGCCAGCAGCTTCCGATTATTCAATGAAAAACTGTTTTTT; cdr3_aa: CASSFRLFNEKLFF
d_call: NA; j_call: TRBJ1-5; clone_size: few; v_call: TRBV18; cdr3_nt: TGTGCCAGCTCAGCCCGGGACGGAGATCGACAGCCCCAGCATTTT; cdr3_aa: CASSARDGDRQPQHF
d_call: NA; j_call: TRBJ1-2; clone_size: NA; v_call: TRBV6-5; cdr3_nt: TGTGCCAGCAGTTACGGCAGGGACTATGGCTACACCTTC; cdr3_aa: CASSYGRDYGYTF
d_call: NA; j_call: TRBJ2-2; clone_size: NA; v_call: TRBV7-3; cdr3_nt: TGTGCCAGCAGCTCCTCTCCGAGCGCGGCCGGGGAGCTGTTTTTT; cdr3_aa: CASSSSPSAAGELFF
d_call: TRBD1; j_call: TRBJ2-5; clone_size: NA; v_call: TRBV5-6; cdr3_nt: TGTGCCAGCAGCCGGACAGGGCCTGAGACCCAGTACTTC; cdr3_aa: CASSRTGPETQYF
d_call: NA; j_call: TRBJ1-2; clone_size: once; v_call: TRBV5-6; cdr3_nt: TGTGCCAGCAGCTTGACCCCCGACGGCTACACCTTC; cdr3_aa: CASSLTPDGYTF
d_call: NA; j_call: TRBJ2-3; clone_size: medium-sized; v_call: TRBV5-1; cdr3_nt: TGCGCCAGCAGCTTGCCCGGGGGCGACACAGATACGCAGTATTTT; cdr3_aa: CASSLPGGDTDTQYF
d_call: TRBD1; j_call: TRBJ1-2; clone_size: NA; v_call: TRBV19; cdr3_nt: TGTGCCAGTAGTGAAACAGGGGGCGGTGACAACTATGGCTACACCTTC; cdr3_aa: CASSETGGGDNYGYTF
d_call: NA; j_call: TRBJ1-5; clone_size: NA; v_call: TRBV20-1; cdr3_nt: TGCAGTGCTCAGGACAATCAGCCCCAGCATTTT; cdr3_aa: CSAQDNQPQHF
d_call: NA; j_call: TRBJ1-1; clone_size: NA; v_call: TRBV5-4; cdr3_nt: TGTGCCAGCAGCCCCGCGGCAATGAACACTGAAGCTTTCTTT; cdr3_aa: CASSPAAMNTEAFF
d_call: NA; j_call: TRBJ2-7; clone_size: NA; v_call: TRBV5-6; cdr3_nt: TGTGCCAGCAGCTTTCGTTTACTCAAAAATTACGAGCAGTACTTC; cdr3_aa: CASSFRLLKNYEQYF
d_call: NA; j_call: TRBJ2-6; clone_size: NA; v_call: TRBV11-3; cdr3_nt: TGTGCCAGCAGCTTCAGTAGCTCTGGGGCCAACGTCCTGACTTTC; cdr3_aa: CASSFSSSGANVLTF
d_call: TRBD1; j_call: TRBJ2-1; clone_size: NA; v_call: TRBV4-3; cdr3_nt: TGCGCCAGCAGCTTAGTTTACGGGACAGGATCTAACAATGAGCAGTTCTTC; cdr3_aa: CASSLVYGTGSNNEQFF
d_call: NA; j_call: TRBJ2-4; clone_size: NA; v_call: TRBV2; cdr3_nt: TGTGCCACCAGAGGGCTCGGGGCCAAAAACATTCAGTACTTC; cdr3_aa: CATRGLGAKNIQYF
d_call: NA; j_call: TRBJ1-5; clone_size: NA; v_call: TRBV19; cdr3_nt: TGTGCCAGTAGTCGGGGGGGCGAACGCAATCAGCCCCAGCATTTT; cdr3_aa: CASSRGGERNQPQHF
d_call: NA; j_call: TRBJ2-7; clone_size: NA; v_call: TRBV19; cdr3_nt: TGTGCCAGTAGTTATAGGGATGGGTCCTACGAGCAGTACTTC; cdr3_aa: CASSYRDGSYEQYF
d_call: NA; j_call: TRBJ2-2; clone_size: NA; v_call: TRBV25-1; cdr3_nt: TGTGCCAGCAGCGAGGGGCCCTACACCGGGGAGCTGTTTTTT; cdr3_aa: CASSEGPYTGELFF
d_call: NA; j_call: TRBJ1-1; clone_size: few; v_call: TRBV2; cdr3_nt: TGTGCCAGCGGGAGCGGGGCTTTCTTT; cdr3_aa: CASGSGAFF
d_call: TRBD2; j_call: TRBJ2-5; clone_size: NA; v_call: TRBV11-3; cdr3_nt: TGTGCCAGCAGCTTCGATCTAAGCGGGGGGTTTGTCTTTCCGTCAGAGACCCAGTACTTC; cdr3_aa: CASSFDLSGGFVFPSETQYF
d_call: NA; j_call: TRBJ1-1; clone_size: NA; v_call: TRBV5-4; cdr3_nt: TGTGCCAGCATCATTAGGGGGAGGGCTCCGGCCTCTGAAGCTTTCTTT; cdr3_aa: CASIIRGRAPASEAFF
d_call: NA; j_call: TRBJ2-5; clone_size: once; v_call: TRBV15; cdr3_nt: TGTGCCACCAGCCCCTCAGGGGTGATAGGAGAGACCCAGTACTTC; cdr3_aa: CATSPSGVIGETQYF
d_call: NA; j_call: TRBJ2-5; clone_size: few; v_call: TRBV18; cdr3_nt: TGTGCCAGCTCACCAGGCCAAGAGACCCAGTACTTC; cdr3_aa: CASSPGQETQYF
d_call: NA; j_call: TRBJ2-3; clone_size: NA; v_call: TRBV28; cdr3_nt: TGTGCCAGCAACTCGGCTAGCACAGATACGCAGTATTTT; cdr3_aa: CASNSASTDTQYF
d_call: TRBD2; j_call: TRBJ2-2; clone_size: NA; v_call: TRBV25-1; cdr3_nt: TGTGCCAGCAGTGAATATAAACGGACTAGCTCGACCGGGGAGCTGTTTTTT; cdr3_aa: CASSEYKRTSSTGELFF
d_call: NA; j_call: TRBJ2-3; clone_size: NA; v_call: TRBV5-1; cdr3_nt: TGCGCCAGCAGCCTAACCACAGGGACGCCCACAGATACGCAGTATTTT; cdr3_aa: CASSLTTGTPTDTQYF
d_call: NA; j_call: TRBJ2-2; clone_size: NA; v_call: TRBV2; cdr3_nt: TGTGCCAGCAGTCCGGACAGCGGGGAGCTGTTTTTT; cdr3_aa: CASSPDSGELFF
d_call: TRBD1; j_call: TRBJ1-6; clone_size: NA; v_call: TRBV6-6; cdr3_nt: TGTGCCAGCAGTTGGGAGGGGGCAAATTCACCCCTCCACTTT; cdr3_aa: CASSWEGANSPLHF
d_call: TRBD1; j_call: TRBJ2-3; clone_size: NA; v_call: TRBV9; cdr3_nt: TGTGCCAGCAGCATTTACAGGGGACGGGGTAGTGCAGATACGCAGTATTTT; cdr3_aa: CASSIYRGRGSADTQYF
d_call: NA; j_call: TRBJ2-7; clone_size: NA; v_call: TRBV5-4; cdr3_nt: TGTGCCAGCAGCCCCTTGGGGGTTGAGCAGTACTTC; cdr3_aa: CASSPLGVEQYF
d_call: NA; j_call: TRBJ1-1; clone_size: NA; v_call: TRBV6-1; cdr3_nt: TGTGCCAGCAGTTTAACAAACACTGAAGCTTTCTTT; cdr3_aa: CASSLTNTEAFF
d_call: NA; j_call: TRBJ1-2; clone_size: NA; v_call: TRBV14; cdr3_nt: TGTGCCAGCAGCCACGGGGGCCTGGGCTATGGCTACACCTTC; cdr3_aa: CASSHGGLGYGYTF
d_call: NA; j_call: TRBJ2-2; clone_size: NA; v_call: TRBV6-5; cdr3_nt: TGTGCCAGCAGGGCTAGCGAGAACACCGGGGAGCTGTTTTTT; cdr3_aa: CASRASENTGELFF
d_call: NA; j_call: TRBJ2-2; clone_size: NA; v_call: TRBV25-1; cdr3_nt: TGTGCCAGCAGTGAATACGGGAAATTGAACACCGGGGAGCTGTTTTTT; cdr3_aa: CASSEYGKLNTGELFF
d_call: NA; j_call: TRBJ1-6; clone_size: NA; v_call: TRBV9; cdr3_nt: TGTGCCAGCAGCGCGACAGGTTATTCACCCCTCCACTTT; cdr3_aa: CASSATGYSPLHF
d_call: NA; j_call: TRBJ1-4; clone_size: once; v_call: TRBV5-1; cdr3_nt: TGCGCCAGCAGCAACCCGGGGGGGATGAATGAAAAACTGTTTTTT; cdr3_aa: CASSNPGGMNEKLFF
d_call: TRBD1; j_call: TRBJ2-7; clone_size: NA; v_call: TRBV7-2; cdr3_nt: TGTGCCAGCAAACCCGGGACAGTGAGAACCTACGAGCAGTACTTC; cdr3_aa: CASKPGTVRTYEQYF
d_call: NA; j_call: TRBJ2-1; clone_size: NA; v_call: TRBV7-2; cdr3_nt: TGTGCCAGCAGCTTACAGGGGTACAATGAGCAGTTCTTC; cdr3_aa: CASSLQGYNEQFF
d_call: NA; j_call: TRBJ2-5; clone_size: NA; v_call: TRBV7-3; cdr3_nt: TGTGCCAGCAGCTTAGGCTCGGGGAAAGGGACCAAAGAGACCCAGTACTTC; cdr3_aa: CASSLGSGKGTKETQYF
d_call: NA; j_call: TRBJ2-7; clone_size: NA; v_call: TRBV10-2; cdr3_nt: TGCGCCAGCAAGGGATACCGGGACATCTCCTACGAGCAGTACTTC; cdr3_aa: CASKGYRDISYEQYF
d_call: TRBD2; j_call: TRBJ2-2; clone_size: NA; v_call: TRBV11-2; cdr3_nt: TGTGCCAGCAGCCCCTTGGGCGGGGGGGCTGGCGGGGAGCTGTTTTTT; cdr3_aa: CASSPLGGGAGGELFF
d_call: TRBD2; j_call: TRBJ2-1; clone_size: NA; v_call: TRBV7-2; cdr3_nt: TGTGCCAGCACCAAGGGACTAGCGGGGGATATGAGGAATGAGCAGTTCTTC; cdr3_aa: CASTKGLAGDMRNEQFF
d_call: NA; j_call: TRBJ1-1; clone_size: once; v_call: TRBV5-1; cdr3_nt: TGCGCCAGCAGCTTGGTTCGGTACACTGAAGCTTTCTTT; cdr3_aa: CASSLVRYTEAFF
d_call: NA; j_call: TRBJ1-2; clone_size: NA; v_call: TRBV7-2; cdr3_nt: TGTGCCAGCAGCCCCGGAGACTATGGCTACACCTTC; cdr3_aa: CASSPGDYGYTF
d_call: TRBD1; j_call: TRBJ1-1; clone_size: NA; v_call: TRBV11-2; cdr3_nt: TGTGCCAGCAGCTTAGCGGACAGGTCATCAACGAACACTGAAGCTTTCTTT; cdr3_aa: CASSLADRSSTNTEAFF
d_call: NA; j_call: TRBJ1-1; clone_size: NA; v_call: TRBV7-6; cdr3_nt: TGTGCCAGCAGCTTAGTAGCCGCCGGCACTGAAGCTTTCTTT; cdr3_aa: CASSLVAAGTEAFF
d_call: NA; j_call: TRBJ1-4; clone_size: once; v_call: TRBV29-1; cdr3_nt: TGCAGCGTTGAAGCCCAAACTAATGAAAAACTGTTTTTT; cdr3_aa: CSVEAQTNEKLFF